The clone carrying this TCR beta chain was seen more than once but under ten times. The data belong to a study of human T cells and chemical hapten exposure. CDR3 length equals 11 residues. Germline CDR1 SGHRS, CDR2 YFSETQ. Deletions cut 0 bases from V and 11 bases from J, with 5 bases between. Using its own MiXCR run on the RACE reads, TCRdb lists one record per CDR3 protein. The table shows 150,000 to 200,000 distinct CDR3 sequences, with 25% to 35% occurring only once. As for time point: patch test 3, about 24 weeks after DPC sensitization. Indicated treatment: therapeutic diphenylcyclopropenone sensitization with weekly scalp DPC.

The sequencing here drew on whole blood, taken in connection with sensitization to the hapten diphenylcyclopropenone (DPC). This TCR came from a woman aged 18-35 years with alopecia areata. Some clones in this sample may be carry-over from other donors' samples. The V and J genes are TRBV5-1 and TRBJ1-4; the D is unclear. The CDR3 coding sequence is TGCGCCAGCAGCTTGGGGTCGAAACTGTTTTTT. It specifies CASSLGSKLFF.